These 12 T cell receptor beta chains originate from one sample sequenced in a study of T cell changes during pregnancy in multiple sclerosis. This table comes from immunoSEQ multiplex PCR, and its TCRdb copy is limited to in-frame clones, with some not included. The sample shows about 60,000 clones, around 93% of them seen only once. Sequenced material: peripheral blood, taken after pregnancy. Every receptor here comes from a female donor with multiple sclerosis, enrolled in a pregnancy study.

The rearrangement links TRBV19 to TRBJ2-1; 8 bases map to TRBD2. The CDR3 is 14 amino acids. The germline gives CDR1 LNHDA, CDR2 SQIVND (reference sequence). V lost 2 bases to trimming and J lost 5 bases; unmatched junction nucleotides: 2. CDR3 sequence reads: CASSITAGDNEQFF. The CDR3 DNA reads TGTGCCAGTAGTATAACAGCGGGAGACAATGAGCAGTTCTTC.

This sequence joins TRBV18 and TRBJ1-1, with no clear D. Germline V lookup: CDR1 KGHSH, CDR2 LQKENI. The CDR3 runs to 14 residues. Trimming shortened V by 4 bases and J by 3 bases, and 12 bases separated the two germline ends. This CDR3 is CASSLTVPDTEAFF. For the CDR3, the DNA is TGTGCCAGCTCACTAACGGTTCCGGACACTGAAGCTTTCTTT.

The chain links TRBV7-9 to TRBJ2-1; perhaps TRBD2 as D (5 bases). Germline V gives CDR1 SEHNR, CDR2 FQNEAQ (reference sequence). The CDR3 is made up of 15 amino acids. V was clipped by 4 bases and J by 6 bases, with 16 bases between them. CDR3 loop: CASSYLLASGNEQFF. For the CDR3, the DNA is TGTGCCAGCAGCTATTTGCTAGCTTCGGGCAATGAGCAGTTCTTC.

This chain connects TRBV9 to TRBJ2-1; TRBD2 matches 9 bases. The V gene end was trimmed by 4 bases and the J gene end by 9 bases; junction bases not matched to a gene: 14. Germline V CDR1 and CDR2: SGDLS, YYNGEE. The CDR3 runs 16 residues. The DNA for the CDR3 is TGTGCCAGCAGCTTGGGGGAGGGCGGGAGGGCCAGTGAGCAGTTCTTC. It specifies CASSLGEGGRASEQFF. Using reference TRBV9 and TRBJ2-1 for the parts outside the CDR3, the full variable domain is DSGVTQTPKHLITATGQRVTLRCSPRSGDLSVYWYQQSLDQGLQFLIQYYNGEERAKGNILERFSAQQFPDLHSELNLSSLELGDSALYFCASSLGEGGRASEQFFGPGTRLTVL.

This clone was recorded once. V is TRBV19 and J is TRBJ2-3, with TRBD2 identical over 7 bases. With V trimmed by 7 bases and J by 4 bases, 14 bases remained unmatched. The CDR3 is 16 residues long. CDR1 LNHDA and CDR2 SQIVND come from the germline V gene (reference sequence). CDR3 sequence (DNA): TGTGCCAGTAAACGGGGGGTTAACACAGACCCAGATACGCAGTATTTT. It encodes CASKRGVNTDPDTQYF.

The chain carries TRBV5-1 and TRBJ1-5, with D possibly being TRBD1 (6 bases). The V end was cut by 4 bases, the J end by 3 bases, with 14 bases between. Per the germline V gene, CDR1 is SGHRS and CDR2 is YFSETQ. The length of the CDR3 is 15 residues. The CDR3 here is CASSQSTGPNQPQHF. The CDR3 coding sequence is TGCGCCAGCAGCCAGTCTACAGGGCCCAATCAGCCCCAGCATTTT.

V is TRBV28 and J is TRBJ2-1; the match to TRBD2 covers 9 bases. The CDR3 has 15 amino acids. J lost 8 bases, V lost 2 bases, and 7 bases had no gene match. Germline loops: CDR1 MDHEN, CDR2 SYDVKM. CDR3 nucleotides: TGTGCCAGCAGTTTAAGTAGCGGGAGTTTGTATGAGCAGTTCTTC. It codes for CASSLSSGSLYEQFF.

The V gene is TRBV29-1, the J gene TRBJ2-5; 10 bases are shared with TRBD2. Trimming removed 4 bases from V and 2 bases from J; junction bases left unmatched: 4. The CDR3 contains 14 residues. CDR1 and CDR2 from the germline V gene are SQVTM and ANQGSEA. CDR3 nucleotides: TGCAGCGTTGTTACTAGCGGGACGCAAGAGACCCAGTACTTC. It is translated as CSVVTSGTQETQYF.

The gene calls are TRBV6-6 and TRBJ2-5; D is unresolved. The CDR3 consists of 13 residues. V shed 7 bases and J shed 4 bases, with 13 bases lying between them. CDR1 MNHNY and CDR2 SVGAGI come from the germline V gene (reference sequence). In DNA form, the CDR3 reads TGTGCCAGCACCCACGAGTACCGAGAGACCCAGTACTTC. As protein: CASTHEYRETQYF.

The chain has TRBV7-6 and TRBJ2-3; D not certain. Per germline, CDR1 SGHVS and CDR2 FNYEAQ. V lost 5 bases and J 2 bases, leaving 8 bases between the germline ends. CDR3 length: 13 amino acids. The CDR3 nucleotides are TGTGCCAGCAGCCTTGTCGTCACAGATACGCAGTATTTT. It encodes CASSLVVTDTQYF.

The J gene is TRBJ2-5, the V gene TRBV29-1; tentative D call: TRBD1 (6 bases). The CDR3 loop spans 13 amino acids. The V gene lost 6 bases and the J gene lost 0 bases, with 11 bases spanning the gap. Germline CDR1 is SQVTM and CDR2 is ANQGSEA. The CDR3 is CSVFQGYQETQYF. The DNA of the CDR3 is TGCAGCGTGTTTCAGGGGTACCAAGAGACCCAGTACTTC.

V gene TRBV15 combines with J gene TRBJ2-5; maybe TRBD2 (5 bases). Trimming pared 1 base from V and 4 bases from J, leaving 10 bases between. The CDR3 runs 14 residues. The germline V gene encodes CDR1 LNHNV and CDR2 YYDKDF (reference sequence). The CDR3 DNA is TGTGCCACCAGCAGAGCTCGGGAACCAGAGACCCAGTACTTC. This codes for CATSRAREPETQYF.